The clone carrying this T cell receptor (beta chain) was counted between two and nine times. The antigen is undetermined. Any gene name here is a mouse gene name. The sequence runs out 1 residue before the end of the CDR3; the remainder is reconstructed from the germline J gene. V was cut by 5 bases and J by 1 base, with 6 bases left in between. The germline V gene encodes CDR1 NNHNN and CDR2 SYGAGS (reference sequence). The CDR3 contains 13 residues. This sample was included in a study of tissue T cells after allogeneic stem cell transplantation. General observations from the study: TCR repertoires tracked anatomic similarity, regardless of disease or transplant status.

The data were produced by immunoSEQ multiplex PCR, yet TCRdb's version contains in-frame clones alone and is incomplete. The sample includes roughly 20,000 clones, roughly three quarters seen only once; the top ten take 0.41%. V and J are TRBV13-2 and TRBJ2-2; D uncertain. Sequencing input: blood. The TCR comes from a female BALB/c mouse in good health. MHC haplotype here: H2-d. CDR3: CASGVRNTGQLYF. Partial CDR3 DNA: TGTGCCAGCGGAGTCAGAAACACCGGGCAGCTCTAC.